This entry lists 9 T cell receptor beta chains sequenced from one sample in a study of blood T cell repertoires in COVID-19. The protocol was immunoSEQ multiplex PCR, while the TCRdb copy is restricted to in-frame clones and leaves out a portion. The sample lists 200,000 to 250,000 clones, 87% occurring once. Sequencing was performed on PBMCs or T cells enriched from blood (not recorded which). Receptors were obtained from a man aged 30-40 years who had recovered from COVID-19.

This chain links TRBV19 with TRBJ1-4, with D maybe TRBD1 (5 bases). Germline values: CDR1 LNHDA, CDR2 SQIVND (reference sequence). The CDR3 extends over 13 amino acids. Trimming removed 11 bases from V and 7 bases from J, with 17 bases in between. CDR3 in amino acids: CAARRTRGEKLFF. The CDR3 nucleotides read TGTGCCGCCCGTCGGACAAGGGGTGAAAAACTGTTTTTT.

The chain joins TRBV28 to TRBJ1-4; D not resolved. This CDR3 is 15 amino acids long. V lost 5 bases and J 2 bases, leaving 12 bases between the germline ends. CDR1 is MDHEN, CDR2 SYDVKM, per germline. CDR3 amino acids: CASSPPGGTNEKLFF. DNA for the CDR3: TGTGCCAGCAGTCCCCCGGGAGGGACTAATGAAAAACTGTTTTTT.

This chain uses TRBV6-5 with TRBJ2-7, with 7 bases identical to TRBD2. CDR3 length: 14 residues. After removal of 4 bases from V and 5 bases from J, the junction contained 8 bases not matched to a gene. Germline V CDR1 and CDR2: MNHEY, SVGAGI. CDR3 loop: CASSSSGSWNEQYF. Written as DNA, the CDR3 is TGTGCCAGCAGTTCTAGCGGAAGTTGGAACGAGCAGTACTTC.

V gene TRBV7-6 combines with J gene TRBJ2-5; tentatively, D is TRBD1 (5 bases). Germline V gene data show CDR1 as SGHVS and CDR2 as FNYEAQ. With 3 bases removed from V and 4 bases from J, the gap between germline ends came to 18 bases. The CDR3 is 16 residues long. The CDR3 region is CASSFSAPRQGETQYF. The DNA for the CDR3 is TGTGCCAGCAGCTTTAGTGCCCCCCGGCAGGGAGAGACCCAGTACTTC. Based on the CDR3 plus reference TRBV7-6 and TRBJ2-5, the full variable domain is GAGVSQSPRYKVTKRGQDVALRCDPISGHVSLYWYRQALGQGPEFLTYFNYEAQQDKSGLPNDRFSAERPEGSISTLTIQRTEQRDSAMYRCASSFSAPRQGETQYFGPGTRLLVL.

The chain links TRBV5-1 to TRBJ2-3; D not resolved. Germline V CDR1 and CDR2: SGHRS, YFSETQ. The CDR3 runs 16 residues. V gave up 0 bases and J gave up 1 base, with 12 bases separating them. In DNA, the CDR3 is TGCGCCAGCAGCTTGGAAGGAGTCGCCGGCACAGATACGCAGTATTTT. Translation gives CASSLEGVAGTDTQYF. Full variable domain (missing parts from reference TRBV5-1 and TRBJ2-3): KAGVTQTPRYLIKTRGQQVTLSCSPISGHRSVSWYQQTPGQGLQFLFEYFSETQRNKGNFPGRFSGRQFSNSRSEMNVSTLELGDSALYLCASSLEGVAGTDTQYFGPGTRLTVL.

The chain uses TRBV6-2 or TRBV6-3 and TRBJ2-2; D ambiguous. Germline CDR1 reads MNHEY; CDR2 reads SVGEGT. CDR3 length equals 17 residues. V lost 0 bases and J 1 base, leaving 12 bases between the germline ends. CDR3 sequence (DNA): TGTGCCAGCAGTTACTCGACAACAGCCAGGAACACCGGGGAGCTGTTTTTT. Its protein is CASSYSTTARNTGELFF.

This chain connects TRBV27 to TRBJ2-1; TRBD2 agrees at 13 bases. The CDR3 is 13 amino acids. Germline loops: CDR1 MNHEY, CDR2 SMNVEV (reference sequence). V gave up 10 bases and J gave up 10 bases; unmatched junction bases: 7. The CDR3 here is CAIGLAGAGEQFF. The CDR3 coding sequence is TGTGCCATTGGACTAGCGGGAGCGGGGGAGCAGTTCTTC.

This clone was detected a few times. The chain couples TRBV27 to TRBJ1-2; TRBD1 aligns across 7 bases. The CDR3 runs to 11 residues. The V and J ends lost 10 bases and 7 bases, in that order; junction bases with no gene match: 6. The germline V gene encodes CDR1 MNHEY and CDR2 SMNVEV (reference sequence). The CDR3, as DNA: TGTGCCAACACAGGGGCGGGTGGCTACACCTTC. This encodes CANTGAGGYTF.

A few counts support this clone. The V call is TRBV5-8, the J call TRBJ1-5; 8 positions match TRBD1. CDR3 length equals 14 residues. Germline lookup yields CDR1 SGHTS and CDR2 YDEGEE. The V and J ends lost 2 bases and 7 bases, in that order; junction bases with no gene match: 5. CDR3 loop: CASSLGQGGQPQHF. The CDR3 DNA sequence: TGTGCCAGCAGCTTAGGACAGGGTGGCCAGCCCCAGCATTTT.